This paragraph covers one T cell receptor (beta chain) sequence. Per the original data handling: Reference gene primer amplification gave estimated nucleated cell counts. The data were produced by immunoSEQ multiplex PCR, yet TCRdb's version contains in-frame clones alone and is incomplete. That table supplies the V and J calls and clone size; D and trimming were determined from the DNA. There are about 74,000 clones in the sample; just under 85% occur only once, and about 37% lies in the top ten. The sample comes from a study of blood T cell repertoires in COVID-19. Study as a whole: Material from acute and convalescent COVID-19 was sourced from the United States, Italy and Spain.

The CDR3 loop spans 16 amino acids. Looked up from germline, CDR1 is SGHTA and CDR2 is FQGNSA. V was pared by 5 bases and J by 4 bases, with 11 bases of the junction left unmatched. The origin of this receptor is a man between 65 and 85 years old with acute or convalescent COVID-19. The rearrangement links TRBV7-2 to TRBJ2-7; TRBD2 matches 10 bases. Sequenced input: peripheral blood. This CDR3 is CASSPEWLAGVYEQYF. The CDR3 DNA follows: TGTGCCAGCAGCCCCGAGTGGCTAGCGGGGGTTTACGAGCAGTACTTC.